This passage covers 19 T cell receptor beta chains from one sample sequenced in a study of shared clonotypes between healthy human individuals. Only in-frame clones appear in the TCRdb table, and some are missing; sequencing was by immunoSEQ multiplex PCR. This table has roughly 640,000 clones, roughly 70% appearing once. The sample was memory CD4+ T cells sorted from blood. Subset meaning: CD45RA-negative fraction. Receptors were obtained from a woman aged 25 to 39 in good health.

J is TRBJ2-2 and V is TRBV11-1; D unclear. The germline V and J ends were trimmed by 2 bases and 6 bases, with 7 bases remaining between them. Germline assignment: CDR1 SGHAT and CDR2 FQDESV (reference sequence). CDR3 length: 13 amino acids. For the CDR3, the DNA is TGTGCCAGCAGCTTATCGGAACCCGGGGAGCTGTTTTTT. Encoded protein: CASSLSEPGELFF.

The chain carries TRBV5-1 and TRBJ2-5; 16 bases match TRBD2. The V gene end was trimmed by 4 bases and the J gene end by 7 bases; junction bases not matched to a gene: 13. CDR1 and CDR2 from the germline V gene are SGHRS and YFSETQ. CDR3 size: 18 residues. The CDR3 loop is CASSPGLAGGPKGRTQYF. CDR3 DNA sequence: TGCGCCAGCAGCCCGGGACTAGCGGGAGGGCCAAAGGGGCGGACCCAGTACTTC.

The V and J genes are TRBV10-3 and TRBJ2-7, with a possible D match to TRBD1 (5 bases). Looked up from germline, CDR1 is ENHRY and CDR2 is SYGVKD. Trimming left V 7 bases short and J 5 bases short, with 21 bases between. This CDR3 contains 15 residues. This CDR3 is CAIKGSGLSQDEQYF. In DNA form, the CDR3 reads TGTGCCATCAAGGGGTCGGGTTTGAGTCAAGACGAGCAGTACTTC.

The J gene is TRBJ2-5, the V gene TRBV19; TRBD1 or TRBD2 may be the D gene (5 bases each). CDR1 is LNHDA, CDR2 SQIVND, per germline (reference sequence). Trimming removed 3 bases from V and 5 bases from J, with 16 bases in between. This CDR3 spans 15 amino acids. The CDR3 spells CASSIRTYPGETQYF. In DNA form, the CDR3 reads TGTGCCAGTAGTATCAGGACTTACCCAGGGGAGACCCAGTACTTC.

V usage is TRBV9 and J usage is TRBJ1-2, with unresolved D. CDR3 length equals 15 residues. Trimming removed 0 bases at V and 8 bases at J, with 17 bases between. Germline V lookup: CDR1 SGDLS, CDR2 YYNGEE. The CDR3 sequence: CASSVGPTGMNGYTF. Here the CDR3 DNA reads TGTGCCAGCAGCGTAGGTCCCACCGGCATGAACGGCTACACCTTC.

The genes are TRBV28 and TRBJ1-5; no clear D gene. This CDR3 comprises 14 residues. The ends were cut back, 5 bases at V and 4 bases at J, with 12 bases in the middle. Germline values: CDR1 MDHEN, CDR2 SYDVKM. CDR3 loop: CASSPHTFNQPQHF. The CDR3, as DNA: TGTGCCAGCAGTCCCCACACCTTTAATCAGCCCCAGCATTTT.

The CDR3 region has the DNA TGTGCCAGTAGTATAAAACGTGCCACTGAAGCTTTCTTT. It yields the protein CASSIKRATEAFF. The J gene is TRBJ1-1, the V gene TRBV19; no definite D call. V was trimmed by 2 bases and J by 4 bases, leaving 8 bases between them. The CDR3 is made up of 13 amino acids. Germline-derived CDR1 and CDR2 are LNHDA and SQIVND (reference sequence).

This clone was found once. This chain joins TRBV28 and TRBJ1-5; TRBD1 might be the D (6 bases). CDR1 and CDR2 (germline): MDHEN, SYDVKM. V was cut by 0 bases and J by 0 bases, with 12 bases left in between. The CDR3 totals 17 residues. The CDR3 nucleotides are TGTGCCAGCAGTTTATGGACAGGTCAGATTAGCAATCAGCCCCAGCATTTT. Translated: CASSLWTGQISNQPQHF.

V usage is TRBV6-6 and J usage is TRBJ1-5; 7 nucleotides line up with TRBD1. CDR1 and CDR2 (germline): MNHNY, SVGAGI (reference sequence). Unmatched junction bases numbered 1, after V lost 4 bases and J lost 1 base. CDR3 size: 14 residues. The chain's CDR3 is CASSWGQSNQPQHF. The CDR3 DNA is TGTGCCAGCAGTTGGGGACAGAGCAATCAGCCCCAGCATTTT.

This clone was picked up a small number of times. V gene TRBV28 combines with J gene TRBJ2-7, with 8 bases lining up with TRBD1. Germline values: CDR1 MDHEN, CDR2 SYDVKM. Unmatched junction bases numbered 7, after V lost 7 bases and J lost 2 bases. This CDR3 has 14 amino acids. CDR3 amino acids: CASKRTGLTYEQYF. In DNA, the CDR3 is TGTGCCAGCAAGCGGACAGGGCTTACCTACGAGCAGTACTTC.

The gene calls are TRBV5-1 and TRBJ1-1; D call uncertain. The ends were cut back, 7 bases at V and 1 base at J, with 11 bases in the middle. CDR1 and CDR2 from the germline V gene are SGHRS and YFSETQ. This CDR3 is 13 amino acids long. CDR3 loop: CASRGRENTEAFF. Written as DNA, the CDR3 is TGCGCCAGCCGGGGTAGGGAGAACACTGAAGCTTTCTTT.

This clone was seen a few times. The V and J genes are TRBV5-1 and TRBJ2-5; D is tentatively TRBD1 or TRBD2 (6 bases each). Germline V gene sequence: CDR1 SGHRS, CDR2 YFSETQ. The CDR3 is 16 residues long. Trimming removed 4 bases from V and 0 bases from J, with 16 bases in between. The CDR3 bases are TGCGCCAGCAGCCCAGGAGGGGGGACCTACCAAGAGACCCAGTACTTC. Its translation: CASSPGGGTYQETQYF. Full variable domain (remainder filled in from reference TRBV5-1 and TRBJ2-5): KAGVTQTPRYLIKTRGQQVTLSCSPISGHRSVSWYQQTPGQGLQFLFEYFSETQRNKGNFPGRFSGRQFSNSRSEMNVSTLELGDSALYLCASSPGGGTYQETQYFGPGTRLLVL.

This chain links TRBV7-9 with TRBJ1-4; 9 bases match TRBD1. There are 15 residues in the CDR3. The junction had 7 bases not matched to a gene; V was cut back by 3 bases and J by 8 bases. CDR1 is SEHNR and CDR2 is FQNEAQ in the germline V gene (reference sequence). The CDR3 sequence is CASSFGTGRDEKLFF. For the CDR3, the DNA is TGTGCCAGCAGCTTTGGGACAGGGAGGGACGAAAAACTGTTTTTT.

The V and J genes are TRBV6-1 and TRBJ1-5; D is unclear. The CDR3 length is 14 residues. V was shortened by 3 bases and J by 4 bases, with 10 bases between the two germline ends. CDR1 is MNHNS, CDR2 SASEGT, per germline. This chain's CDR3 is CASSDFRRNQPQHF. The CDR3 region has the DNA TGTGCCAGCAGTGATTTCCGAAGGAATCAGCCCCAGCATTTT.

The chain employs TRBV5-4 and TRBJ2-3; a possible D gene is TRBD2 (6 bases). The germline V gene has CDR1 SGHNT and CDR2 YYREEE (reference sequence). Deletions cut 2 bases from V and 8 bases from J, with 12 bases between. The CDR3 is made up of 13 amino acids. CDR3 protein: CASSFSGLGTQYF. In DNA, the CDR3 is TGTGCCAGCAGCTTTAGCGGCCTCGGTACGCAGTATTTT.

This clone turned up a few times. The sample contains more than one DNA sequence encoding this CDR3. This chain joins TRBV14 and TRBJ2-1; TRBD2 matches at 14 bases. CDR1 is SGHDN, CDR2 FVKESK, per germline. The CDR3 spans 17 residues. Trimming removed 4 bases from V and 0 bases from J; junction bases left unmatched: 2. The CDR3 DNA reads TGTGCCAGCAGCCTAGGGACTAGCGGGAGCTCCTACAATGAGCAGTTCTTC. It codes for CASSLGTSGSSYNEQFF.

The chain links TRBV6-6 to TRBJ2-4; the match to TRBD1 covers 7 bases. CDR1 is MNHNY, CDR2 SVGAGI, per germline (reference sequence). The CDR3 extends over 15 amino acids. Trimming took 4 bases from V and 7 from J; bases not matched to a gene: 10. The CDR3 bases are TGTGCCAGCAGTTCGGGACAGACCATGGAGAACATTCAGTACTTC. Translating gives CASSSGQTMENIQYF.

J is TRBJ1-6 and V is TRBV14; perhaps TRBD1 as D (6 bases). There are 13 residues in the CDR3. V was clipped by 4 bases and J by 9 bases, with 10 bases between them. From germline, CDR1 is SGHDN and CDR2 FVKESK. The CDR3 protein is CASSRGGVSPLHF. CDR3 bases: TGTGCCAGCAGCCGGGGGGGCGTTTCACCCCTCCACTTT.

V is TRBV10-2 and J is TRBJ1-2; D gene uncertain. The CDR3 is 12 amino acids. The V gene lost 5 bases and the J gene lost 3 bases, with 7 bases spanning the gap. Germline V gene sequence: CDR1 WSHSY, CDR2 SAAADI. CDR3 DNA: TGCGCCAGCAGTACTACAGACTATGGCTACACCTTC. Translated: CASSTTDYGYTF.